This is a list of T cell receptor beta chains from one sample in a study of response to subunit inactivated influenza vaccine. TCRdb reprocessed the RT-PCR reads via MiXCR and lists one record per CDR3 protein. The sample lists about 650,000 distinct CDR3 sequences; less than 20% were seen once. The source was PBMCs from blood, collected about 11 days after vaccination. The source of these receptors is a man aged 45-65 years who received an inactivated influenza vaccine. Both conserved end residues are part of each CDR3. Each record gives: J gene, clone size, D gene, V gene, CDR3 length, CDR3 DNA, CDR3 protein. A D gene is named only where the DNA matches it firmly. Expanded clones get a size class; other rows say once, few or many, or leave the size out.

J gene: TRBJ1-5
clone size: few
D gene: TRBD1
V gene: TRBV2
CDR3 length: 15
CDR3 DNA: TGTGCCAGCAGCGGGACAGGGGATAGAAATCAGCCCCAGCATTTT
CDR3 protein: CASSGTGDRNQPQHF

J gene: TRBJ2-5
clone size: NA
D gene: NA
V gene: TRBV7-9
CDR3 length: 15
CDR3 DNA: TGTGCCAGCAGCTTAATCCATTCGGGAGTAGAGACCCAGTACTTC
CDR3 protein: CASSLIHSGVETQYF

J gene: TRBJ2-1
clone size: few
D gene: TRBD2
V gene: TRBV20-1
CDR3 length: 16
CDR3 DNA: TGCAGTGCCATAAGCCTAGCGGGAGTGTCCTACAATGAGCAGTTCTTC
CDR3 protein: CSAISLAGVSYNEQFF

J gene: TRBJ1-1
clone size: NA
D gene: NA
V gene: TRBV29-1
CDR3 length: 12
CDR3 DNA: TGCAGCGTTGTTGTGGGGGTAGATTTAGCTTTCTTT
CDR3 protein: CSVVVGVDLAFF

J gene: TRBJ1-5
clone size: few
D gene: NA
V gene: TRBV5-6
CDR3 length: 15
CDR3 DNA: TGTGCCAGCAGCTTGGGGACTGGGGATAATCAGCCCCAGCATTTT
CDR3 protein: CASSLGTGDNQPQHF

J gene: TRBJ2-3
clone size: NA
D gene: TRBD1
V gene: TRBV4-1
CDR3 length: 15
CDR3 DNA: TGCGCCAGCAGCAAGACAGGGTATAGCACAGATACGCAGTATTTT
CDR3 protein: CASSKTGYSTDTQYF

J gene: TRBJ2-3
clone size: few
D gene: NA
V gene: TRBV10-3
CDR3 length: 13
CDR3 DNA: TGTGCCATCACCCCGGATGCCTCAGATACGCAGTATTTT
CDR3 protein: CAITPDASDTQYF

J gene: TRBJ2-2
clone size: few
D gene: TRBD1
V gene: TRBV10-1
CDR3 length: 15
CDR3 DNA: TGCGCCAGCAGTGACCGGGACAGGGGGCTCGGGGAGCTGTTTTTT
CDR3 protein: CASSDRDRGLGELFF

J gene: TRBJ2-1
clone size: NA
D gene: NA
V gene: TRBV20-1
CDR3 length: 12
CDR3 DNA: TGCAGTGCTAGATCACTAGAGTATGAGCAGTTCTTC
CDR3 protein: CSARSLEYEQFF

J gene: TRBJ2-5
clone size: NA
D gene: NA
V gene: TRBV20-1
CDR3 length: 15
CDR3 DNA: TGCAGTGCTAGTACCGTTAAGACTTCGCAAGAGACCCAGTACTTC
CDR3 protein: CSASTVKTSQETQYF

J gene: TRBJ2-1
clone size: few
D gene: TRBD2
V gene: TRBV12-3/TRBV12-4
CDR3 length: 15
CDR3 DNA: TGTGCCAGCAGTTTTACCCGCGGGAGGCACAATGAGCAGTTCTTC
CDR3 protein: CASSFTRGRHNEQFF

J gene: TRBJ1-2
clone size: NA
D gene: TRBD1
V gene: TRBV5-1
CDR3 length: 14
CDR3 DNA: TGCGCCAGCAACACAGGGGGCGGTAACTATGGCTACACCTTC
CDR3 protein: CASNTGGGNYGYTF

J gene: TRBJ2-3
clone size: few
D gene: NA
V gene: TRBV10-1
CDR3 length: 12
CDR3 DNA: TGCGCCAGCAGTGAGTCGTTAAATACGCAGTATTTT
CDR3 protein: CASSESLNTQYF

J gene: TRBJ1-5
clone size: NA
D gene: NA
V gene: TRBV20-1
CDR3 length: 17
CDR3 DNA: TGCAGTGCCCTTTCCGGGACGAGCGTTTATAGCAATCAGCCCCAGCATTTT
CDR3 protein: CSALSGTSVYSNQPQHF

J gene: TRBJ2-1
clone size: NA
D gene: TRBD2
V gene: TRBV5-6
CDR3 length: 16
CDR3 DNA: TGTGCCAGCAGCTTGTTCGGGCTAGCGGCCTACAATGAGCAGTTCTTC
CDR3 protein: CASSLFGLAAYNEQFF

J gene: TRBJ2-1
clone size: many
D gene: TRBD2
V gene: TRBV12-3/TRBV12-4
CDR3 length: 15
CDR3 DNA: TGTGCCAGCCATTTAGCGGGAGGCTCCTACAATGAGCAGTTCTTC
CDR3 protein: CASHLAGGSYNEQFF

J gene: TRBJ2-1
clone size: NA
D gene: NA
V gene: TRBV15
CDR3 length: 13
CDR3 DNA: TGTGCCACCAGCAGAGTGGGGGCCGGTGAGCAGTTCTTC
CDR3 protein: CATSRVGAGEQFF

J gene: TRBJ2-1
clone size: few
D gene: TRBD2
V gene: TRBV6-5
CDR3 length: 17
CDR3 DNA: TGTGCCAGCAGTTACCCAAAAGCGGGGGCCTCATACAATGAGCAGTTCTTC
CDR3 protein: CASSYPKAGASYNEQFF

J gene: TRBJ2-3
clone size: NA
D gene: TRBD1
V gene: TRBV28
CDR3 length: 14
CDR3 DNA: TGTGCCAGCCGGTCGACAGGGTTGGGAGATACGCAGTATTTT
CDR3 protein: CASRSTGLGDTQYF

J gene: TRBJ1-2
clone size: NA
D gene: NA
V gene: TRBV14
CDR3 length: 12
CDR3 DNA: TGTGCCAGCAGCCAATCCCCCCATGGCTACACCTTC
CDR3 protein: CASSQSPHGYTF

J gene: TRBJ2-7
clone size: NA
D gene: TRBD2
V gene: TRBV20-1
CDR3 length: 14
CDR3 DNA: TGCAGTGCTAGAGTCCCTAGCGGGAGTGTCGAGCAGTACTTC
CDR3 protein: CSARVPSGSVEQYF

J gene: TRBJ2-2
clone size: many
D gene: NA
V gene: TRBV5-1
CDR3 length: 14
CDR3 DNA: TGTGCCAGCAGCTTAGAATCGAACACCGGGGAGCTGTTTTTT
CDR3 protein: CASSLESNTGELFF

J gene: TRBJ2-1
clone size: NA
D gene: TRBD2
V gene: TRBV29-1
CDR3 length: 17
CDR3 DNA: TGCAGCGTTGAAACGGGAGGGCCCGTCCTCCCCTACAATGAGCAGTTCTTC
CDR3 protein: CSVETGGPVLPYNEQFF

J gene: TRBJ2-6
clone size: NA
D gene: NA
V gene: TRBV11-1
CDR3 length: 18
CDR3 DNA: TGTGCCAGCAGCCCTGGAGGCAGGGGAAGGGCTGGGGCCAACGTCCTGACTTTC
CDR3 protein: CASSPGGRGRAGANVLTF

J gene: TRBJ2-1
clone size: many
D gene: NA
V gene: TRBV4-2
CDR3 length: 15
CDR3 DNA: TGTGCCAGCAGCCAAGATCCGTCGAGCGCCGATGAGCAGTTCTTC
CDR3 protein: CASSQDPSSADEQFF

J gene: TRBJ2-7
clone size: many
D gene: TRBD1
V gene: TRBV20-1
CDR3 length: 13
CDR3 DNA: TGCAGTGCTAGGGGGCAGGGGGTGTACGAGCAGTACTTC
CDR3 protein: CSARGQGVYEQYF

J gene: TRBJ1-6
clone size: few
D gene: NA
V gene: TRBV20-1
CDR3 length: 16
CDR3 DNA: TGCAGTGCATTCACCCCAAGGAGCTCCTATAATTCACCCCTCCACTTT
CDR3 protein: CSAFTPRSSYNSPLHF

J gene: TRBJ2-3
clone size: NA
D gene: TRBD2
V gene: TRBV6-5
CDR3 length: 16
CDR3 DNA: TGTGCCAGCAGTTACAGGCTAGCGGGGGACACAGATACGCAGTATTTT
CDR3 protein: CASSYRLAGDTDTQYF

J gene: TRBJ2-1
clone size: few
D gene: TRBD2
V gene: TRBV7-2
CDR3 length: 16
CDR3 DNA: TGTGCCAGCAGCTTAGCTGGAGCGGGGGGGCTGGATGAGCAGTTCTTC
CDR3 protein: CASSLAGAGGLDEQFF

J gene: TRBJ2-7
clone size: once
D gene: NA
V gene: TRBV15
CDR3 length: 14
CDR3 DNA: TGTGCCACCAGCAGAGATCTCGTCTCCTACGAGCAGTACTTC
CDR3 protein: CATSRDLVSYEQYF

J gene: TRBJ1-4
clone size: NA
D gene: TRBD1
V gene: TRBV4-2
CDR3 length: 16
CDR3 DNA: TGTGCCAGCAGCCAAGATCACGGGACAGGGGCTGAAAAACTGTTTTTT
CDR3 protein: CASSQDHGTGAEKLFF

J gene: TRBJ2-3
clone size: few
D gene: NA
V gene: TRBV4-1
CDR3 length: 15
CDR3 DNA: TGCGCCAGCAGCCAAGACTGGGGGATGACAGATACGCAGTATTTT
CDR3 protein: CASSQDWGMTDTQYF

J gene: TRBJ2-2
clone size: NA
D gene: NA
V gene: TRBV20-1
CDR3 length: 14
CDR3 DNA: TGCAGTGCTGTAGGGACCGTGAACACCGGGGAGCTGTTTTTT
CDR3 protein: CSAVGTVNTGELFF